The T cell receptor (beta chain) under discussion was sequenced for a study of T cells after yellow fever vaccination. The germline gives CDR1 DFQATT, CDR2 SNEGSKA (reference sequence). Trimming removed 3 bases from V and 1 base from J, with 12 bases in between. The CDR3 sequence is 14 residues long. Study-wide results and caveats: Post-booster samples contained most primary-vaccination clones (more than 95% CD4, approximately 88% CD8).

Synthesis of TCR cDNA relied on 5'RACE template switching, which attached a universal primer site and UMIs. Via MiXCR, TCRdb re-called the 5' RACE reads, giving one row per CDR3 protein. The sample yields 600,000 to 750,000 distinct CDR3 sequences, around an eighth seen once. Turning to this clonotype: Its antigen is still unknown.

The chain links TRBV20-1 to TRBJ1-1; the D is unclear. Sequenced material: PBMCs, taken on the day of the yellow fever booster vaccination. The clonotype was recovered from a young man who received the YFV17D yellow fever vaccine. The CDR3 protein is CSASSSKGNTEAFF. The CDR3 DNA is TGCAGTGCTAGTTCCTCCAAAGGGAACACTGAAGCTTTCTTT.